The present T cell receptor beta chain was sequenced within a study of T-cell reconstitution after alpha-beta-depleted transplantation in children. A TCRbeta library incorporating unique molecular identifiers was prepared. MiXCR, applied by TCRdb to the PCR reads, yields one record per CDR3 protein. The profile shows a few hundred thousand distinct CDR3 sequences, 12% of them singletons. The CDR3 has 12 residues. Deletions cut 0 bases from V and 9 bases from J, with 5 bases between. Germline CDR1 and CDR2: LNHNV and YYDKDF (reference sequence). The origin of this receptor is a human donor who donated a stem cell graft to a child with combined immunodeficiency. The V and J genes are TRBV15 and TRBJ2-2; D ambiguous. The sample in question was PBMCs from the stem cell graft donor, obtained from the stem cell graft. In DNA form, the CDR3 reads TGTGCCACCAGCAGAGATGCCCGGGAGCTGTTTTTT. Its protein is CATSRDARELFF.